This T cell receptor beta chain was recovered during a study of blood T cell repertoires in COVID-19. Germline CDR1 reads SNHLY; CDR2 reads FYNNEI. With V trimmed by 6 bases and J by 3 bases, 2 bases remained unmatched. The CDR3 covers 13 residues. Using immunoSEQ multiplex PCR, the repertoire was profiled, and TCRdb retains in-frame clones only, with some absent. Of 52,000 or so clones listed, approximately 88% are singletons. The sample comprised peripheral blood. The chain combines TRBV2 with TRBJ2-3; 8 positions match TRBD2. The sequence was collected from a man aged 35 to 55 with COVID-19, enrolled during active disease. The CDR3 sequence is CASRRGATDTQYF. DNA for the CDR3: TGTGCCAGCAGGCGGGGGGCAACAGATACGCAGTATTTT.